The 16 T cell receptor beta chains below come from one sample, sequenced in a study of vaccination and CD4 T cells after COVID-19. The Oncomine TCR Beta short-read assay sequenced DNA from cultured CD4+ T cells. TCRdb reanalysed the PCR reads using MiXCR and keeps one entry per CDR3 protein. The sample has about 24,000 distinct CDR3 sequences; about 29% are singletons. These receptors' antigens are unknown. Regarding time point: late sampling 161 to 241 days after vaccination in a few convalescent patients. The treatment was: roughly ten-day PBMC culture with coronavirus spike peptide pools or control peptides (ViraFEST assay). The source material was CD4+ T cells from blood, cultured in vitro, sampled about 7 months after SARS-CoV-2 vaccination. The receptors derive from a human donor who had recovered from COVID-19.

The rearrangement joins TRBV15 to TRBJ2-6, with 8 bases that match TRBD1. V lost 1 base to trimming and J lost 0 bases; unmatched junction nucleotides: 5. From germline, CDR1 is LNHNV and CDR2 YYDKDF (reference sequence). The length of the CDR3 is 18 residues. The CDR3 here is CATSRVDRDYSGANVLTF. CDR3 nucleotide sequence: TGTGCCACCAGCAGAGTGGACAGGGATTACTCTGGGGCCAACGTCCTGACTTTC.

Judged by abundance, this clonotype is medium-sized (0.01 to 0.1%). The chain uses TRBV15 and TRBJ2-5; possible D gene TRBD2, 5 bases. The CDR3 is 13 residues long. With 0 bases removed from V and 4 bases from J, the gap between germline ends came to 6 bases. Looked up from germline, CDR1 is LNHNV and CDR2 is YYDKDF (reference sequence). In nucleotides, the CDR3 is TGTGCCACCAGCAGAGATCGGGGAGAGACCCAGTACTTC. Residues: CATSRDRGETQYF. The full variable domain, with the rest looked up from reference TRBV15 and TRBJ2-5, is DAMVIQNPRYQVTQFGKPVTLSCSQTLNHNVMYWYQQKSSQAPKLLFHYYDKDFNNEADTPDNFQSRRPNTSFCFLDIRSPGLGDTAMYLCATSRDRGETQYFGPGTRLLVL.

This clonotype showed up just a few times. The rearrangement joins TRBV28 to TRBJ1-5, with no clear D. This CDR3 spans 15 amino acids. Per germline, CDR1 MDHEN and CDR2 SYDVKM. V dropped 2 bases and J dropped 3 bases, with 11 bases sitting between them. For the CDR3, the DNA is TGTGCCAGCAGTTTACAGACACCAACCAATCAGCCCCAGCATTTT. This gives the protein CASSLQTPTNQPQHF.

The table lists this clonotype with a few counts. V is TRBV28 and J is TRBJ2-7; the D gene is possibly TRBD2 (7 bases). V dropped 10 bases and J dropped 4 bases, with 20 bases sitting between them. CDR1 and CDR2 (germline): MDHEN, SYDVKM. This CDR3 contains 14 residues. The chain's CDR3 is CAIQKRGGTYEQYF. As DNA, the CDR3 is TGTGCCATCCAAAAGAGGGGGGGCACGTACGAGCAGTACTTC.

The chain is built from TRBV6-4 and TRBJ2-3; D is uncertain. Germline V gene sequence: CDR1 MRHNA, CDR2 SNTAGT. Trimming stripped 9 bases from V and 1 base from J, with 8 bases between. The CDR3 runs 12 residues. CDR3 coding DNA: TGTGCCAGAGGACCGGGCACAGATACGCAGTATTTT. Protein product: CARGPGTDTQYF.

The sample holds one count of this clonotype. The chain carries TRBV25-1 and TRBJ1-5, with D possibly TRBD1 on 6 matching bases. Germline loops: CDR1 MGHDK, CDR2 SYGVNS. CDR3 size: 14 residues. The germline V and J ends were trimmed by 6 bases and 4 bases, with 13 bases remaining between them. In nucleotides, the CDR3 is TGTGCCAGCAGGCGCGCAGGGGAAAATCAGCCCCAGCATTTT. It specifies CASRRAGENQPQHF.

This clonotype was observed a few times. CDR3: CASSEAGHTYEQYF. CDR3 nucleotides: TGTGCCAGCAGTGAAGCGGGACATACCTACGAGCAGTACTTC. J is TRBJ2-7 and V is TRBV6-1; D is possibly TRBD1 (6 bases). The CDR3 is 14 amino acids. Germline CDR1 is MNHNS and CDR2 is SASEGT. The V end was cut by 0 bases, the J end by 2 bases, with 8 bases between.

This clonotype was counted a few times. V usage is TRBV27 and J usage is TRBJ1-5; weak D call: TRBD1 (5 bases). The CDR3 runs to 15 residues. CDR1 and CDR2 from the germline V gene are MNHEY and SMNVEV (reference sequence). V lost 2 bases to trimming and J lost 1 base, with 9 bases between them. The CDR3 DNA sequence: TGTGCCAGCAGTTTACGGGGCTTCAGCAATCAGCCCCAGCATTTT. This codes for CASSLRGFSNQPQHF.

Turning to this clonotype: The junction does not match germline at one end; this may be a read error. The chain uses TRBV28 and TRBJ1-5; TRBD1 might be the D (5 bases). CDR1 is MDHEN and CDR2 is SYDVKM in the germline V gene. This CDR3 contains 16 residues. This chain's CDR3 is CASNLHGGTNNQPQHF. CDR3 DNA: TGTGCCAGCAATTTACATGGGGGGACCAATAATCAGCCCCAGCATTTT.

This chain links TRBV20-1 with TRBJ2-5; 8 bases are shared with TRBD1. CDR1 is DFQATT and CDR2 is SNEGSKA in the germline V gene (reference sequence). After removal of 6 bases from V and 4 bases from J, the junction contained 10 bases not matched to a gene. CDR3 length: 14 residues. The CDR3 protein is CSAARTGTLETQYF. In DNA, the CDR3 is TGCAGTGCCGCGAGGACAGGGACTTTAGAGACCCAGTACTTC.

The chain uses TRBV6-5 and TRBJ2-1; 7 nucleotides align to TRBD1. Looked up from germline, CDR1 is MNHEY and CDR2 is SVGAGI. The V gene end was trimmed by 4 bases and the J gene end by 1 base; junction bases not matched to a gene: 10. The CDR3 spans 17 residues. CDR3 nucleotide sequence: TGTGCCAGCAGTTGGCCAGGGGGAAGTCGGTCCTACAATGAGCAGTTCTTC. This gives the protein CASSWPGGSRSYNEQFF.

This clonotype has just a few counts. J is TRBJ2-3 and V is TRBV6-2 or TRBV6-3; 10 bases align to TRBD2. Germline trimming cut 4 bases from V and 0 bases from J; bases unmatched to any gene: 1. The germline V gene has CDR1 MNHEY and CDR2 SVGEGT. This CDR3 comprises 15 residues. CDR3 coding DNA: TGTGCCAGCAGTTTGACTAGCGGGAGCACAGATACGCAGTATTTT. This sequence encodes CASSLTSGSTDTQYF.

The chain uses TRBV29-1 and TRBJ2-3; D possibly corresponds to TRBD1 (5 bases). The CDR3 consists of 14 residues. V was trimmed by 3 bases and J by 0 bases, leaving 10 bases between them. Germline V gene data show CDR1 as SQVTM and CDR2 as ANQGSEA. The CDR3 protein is CSVDSGSSTDTQYF. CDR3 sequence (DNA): TGCAGCGTTGACTCAGGGTCTAGCACAGATACGCAGTATTTT.

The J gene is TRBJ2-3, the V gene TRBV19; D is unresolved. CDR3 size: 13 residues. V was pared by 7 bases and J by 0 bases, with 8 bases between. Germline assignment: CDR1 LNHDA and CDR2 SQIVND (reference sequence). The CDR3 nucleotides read TGTGCCAGTACGCCTACTAGCACAGATACGCAGTATTTT. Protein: CASTPTSTDTQYF.

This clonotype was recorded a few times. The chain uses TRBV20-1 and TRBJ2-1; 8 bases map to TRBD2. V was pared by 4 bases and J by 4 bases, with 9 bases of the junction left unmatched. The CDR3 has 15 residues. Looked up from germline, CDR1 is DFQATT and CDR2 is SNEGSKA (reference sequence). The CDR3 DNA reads TGCAGTGCTACCTTTCCTAGCGGGTCATACAATGAGCAGTTCTTC. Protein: CSATFPSGSYNEQFF.

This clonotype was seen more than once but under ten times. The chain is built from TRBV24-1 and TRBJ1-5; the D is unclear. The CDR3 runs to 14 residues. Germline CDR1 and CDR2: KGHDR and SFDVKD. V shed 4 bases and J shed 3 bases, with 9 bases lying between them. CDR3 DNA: TGTGCCACCAGTGAGGACGGACTCAATCAGCCCCAGCATTTT. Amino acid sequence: CATSEDGLNQPQHF.